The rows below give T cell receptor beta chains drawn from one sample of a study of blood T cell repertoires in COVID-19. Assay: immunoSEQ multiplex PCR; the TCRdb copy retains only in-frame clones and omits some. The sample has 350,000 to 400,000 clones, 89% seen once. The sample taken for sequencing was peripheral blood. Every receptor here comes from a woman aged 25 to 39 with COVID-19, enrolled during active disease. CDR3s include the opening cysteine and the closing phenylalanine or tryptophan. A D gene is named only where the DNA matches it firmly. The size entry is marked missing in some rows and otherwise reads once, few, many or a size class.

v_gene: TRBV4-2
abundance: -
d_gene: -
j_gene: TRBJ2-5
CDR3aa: CASSQGDSGQETQYF
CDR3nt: TGTGCCAGCAGCCAGGGGGACTCCGGTCAAGAGACCCAGTACTTC

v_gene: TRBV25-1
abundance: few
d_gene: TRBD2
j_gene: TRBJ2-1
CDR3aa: CASSDGGRGINEQFF
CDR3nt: TGTGCCAGCAGTGATGGTGGGCGGGGGATCAATGAGCAGTTCTTC

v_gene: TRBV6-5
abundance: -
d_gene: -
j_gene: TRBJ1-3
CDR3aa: CASSYSTNGNTIYF
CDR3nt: TGTGCCAGCAGTTACTCAACAAATGGAAACACCATATATTTT

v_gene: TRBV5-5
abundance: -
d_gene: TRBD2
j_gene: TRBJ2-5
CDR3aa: CASSLSSGVGETQYF
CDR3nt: TGTGCCAGCAGCTTGTCCAGCGGGGTTGGGGAGACCCAGTACTTC

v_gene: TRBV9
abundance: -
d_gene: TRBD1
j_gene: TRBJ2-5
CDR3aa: CASSAGTGQETQYF
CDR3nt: TGTGCCAGCAGCGCGGGGACAGGCCAAGAGACCCAGTACTTC

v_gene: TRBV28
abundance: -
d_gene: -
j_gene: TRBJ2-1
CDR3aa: CASRWLGRPSYNEQFF
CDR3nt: TGTGCCAGCAGATGGCTGGGCCGCCCCTCCTACAATGAGCAGTTCTTC

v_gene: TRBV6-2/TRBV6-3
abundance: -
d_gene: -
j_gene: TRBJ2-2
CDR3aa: CASSYWSNGGELFF
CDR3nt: TGTGCCAGCAGTTACTGGAGCAATGGCGGGGAGCTGTTTTTT

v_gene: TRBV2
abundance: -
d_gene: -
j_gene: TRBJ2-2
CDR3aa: CASGGARNTGELFF
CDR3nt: TGTGCCAGCGGGGGGGCAAGGAACACCGGGGAGCTGTTTTTT

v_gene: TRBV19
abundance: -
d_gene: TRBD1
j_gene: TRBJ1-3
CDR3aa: CASSMRAGTGDRNTIYF
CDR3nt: TGTGCCAGTAGTATGAGGGCCGGGACAGGGGATCGAAACACCATATATTTT

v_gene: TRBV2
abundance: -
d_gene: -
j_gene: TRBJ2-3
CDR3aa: CASNWREIPSTDTQYF
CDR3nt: TGTGCCAGCAATTGGCGGGAAATACCTAGCACAGATACGCAGTATTTT

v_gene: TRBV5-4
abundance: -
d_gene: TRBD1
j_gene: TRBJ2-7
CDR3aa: CASRPGQTSSYEQYF
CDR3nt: TGTGCCAGCAGGCCGGGACAGACCAGCTCCTACGAGCAGTACTTC

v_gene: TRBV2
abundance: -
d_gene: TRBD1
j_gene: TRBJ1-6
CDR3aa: CASNSGTGNNSPLHF
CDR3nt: TGTGCCAGCAACTCCGGGACAGGAAATAATTCACCCCTCCACTTT

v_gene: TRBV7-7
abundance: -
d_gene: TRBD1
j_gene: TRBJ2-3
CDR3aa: CASSSGQGLTDTQYF
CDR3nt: TGTGCTAGCAGCTCCGGACAGGGACTCACAGATACGCAGTATTTT

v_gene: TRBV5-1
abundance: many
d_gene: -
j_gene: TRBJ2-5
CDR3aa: CASSEPGLKTQYF
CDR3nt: TGCGCCAGCAGCGAACCGGGGTTGAAGACCCAGTACTTC

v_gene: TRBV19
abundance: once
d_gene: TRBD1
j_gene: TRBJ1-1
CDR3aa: CASTDLQGVTEAFF
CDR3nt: TGTGCCAGTACCGATCTTCAGGGGGTGACTGAAGCTTTCTTT

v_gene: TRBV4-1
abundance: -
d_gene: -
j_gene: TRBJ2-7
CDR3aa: CASSQVTGELSYEQYF
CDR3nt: TGCGCCAGCAGCCAAGTTACGGGGGAACTCTCCTACGAGCAGTACTTC

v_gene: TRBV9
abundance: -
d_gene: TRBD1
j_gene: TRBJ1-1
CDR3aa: CASSRMAGQGEAFF
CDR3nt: TGTGCCAGCAGTCGAATGGCGGGACAGGGGGAGGCTTTCTTT

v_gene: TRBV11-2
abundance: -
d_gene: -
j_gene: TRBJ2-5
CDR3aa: CASSLDRRETQYF
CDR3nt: TGTGCCAGCAGCTTAGATAGGAGGGAGACCCAGTACTTC

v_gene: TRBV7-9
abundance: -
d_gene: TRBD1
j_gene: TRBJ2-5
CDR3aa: CASSLGDRIGETQYF
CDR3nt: TGTGCCAGCAGCTTAGGGGACAGGATCGGGGAGACCCAGTACTTC

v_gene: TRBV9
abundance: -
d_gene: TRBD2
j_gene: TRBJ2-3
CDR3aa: CASSVRTSGGTDTQYF
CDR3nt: TGTGCCAGCAGCGTAAGGACTAGCGGAGGCACAGATACGCAGTATTTT

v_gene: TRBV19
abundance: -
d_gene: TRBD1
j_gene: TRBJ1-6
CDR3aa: CASSTGTGFSYNSPLHF
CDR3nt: TGTGCCAGTAGTACCGGGACAGGGTTTTCCTATAATTCACCCCTCCACTTT

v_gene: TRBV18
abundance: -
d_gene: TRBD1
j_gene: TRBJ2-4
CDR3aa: CASSPGQGRDIQYF
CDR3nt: TGTGCCAGCTCACCCGGACAGGGAAGAGACATTCAGTACTTC

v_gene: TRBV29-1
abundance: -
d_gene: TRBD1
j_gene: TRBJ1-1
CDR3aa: CSVRADRGNTEAFF
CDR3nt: TGCAGCGTGAGGGCTGACAGGGGAAACACTGAAGCTTTCTTT

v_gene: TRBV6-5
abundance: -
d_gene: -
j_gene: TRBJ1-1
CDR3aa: CASSRDTEAFF
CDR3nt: TGTGCCAGCAGCCGGGACACTGAAGCTTTCTTT

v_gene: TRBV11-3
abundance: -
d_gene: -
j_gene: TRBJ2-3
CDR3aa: CASSLVRGTDTQYF
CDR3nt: TGTGCCAGCAGCTTGGTACGGGGTACAGATACGCAGTATTTT

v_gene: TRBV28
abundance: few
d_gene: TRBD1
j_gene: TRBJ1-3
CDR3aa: CASRTTGDSGNTIYF
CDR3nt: TGTGCCAGCAGAACCACAGGGGATTCTGGAAACACCATATATTTT

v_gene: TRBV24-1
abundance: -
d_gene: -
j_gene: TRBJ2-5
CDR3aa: CATSDLGNRGGRETQYF
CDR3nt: TGTGCCACCAGTGACCTGGGGAACAGGGGAGGTCGGGAGACCCAGTACTTC

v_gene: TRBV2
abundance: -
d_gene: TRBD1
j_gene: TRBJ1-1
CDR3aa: CASSVRTGDRTEAFF
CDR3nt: TGTGCCAGCAGTGTGCGAACAGGGGATCGCACTGAAGCTTTCTTT

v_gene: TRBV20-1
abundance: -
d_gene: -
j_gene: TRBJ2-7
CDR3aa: CSAGEPDEQYF
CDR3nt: TGCAGCGCTGGGGAGCCCGACGAGCAGTACTTC

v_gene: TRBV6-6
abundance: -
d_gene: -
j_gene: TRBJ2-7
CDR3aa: CASSSGFYEQYF
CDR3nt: TGTGCCAGCAGCTCAGGGTTCTACGAGCAGTACTTC

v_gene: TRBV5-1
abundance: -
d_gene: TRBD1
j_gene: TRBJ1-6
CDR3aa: CASSEGTGRNSPLHF
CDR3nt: TGCGCCAGCAGCGAGGGGACAGGGCGAAATTCACCCCTCCACTTT

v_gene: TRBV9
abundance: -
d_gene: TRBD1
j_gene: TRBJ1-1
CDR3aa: CASSGNRGLTEAFF
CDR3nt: TGTGCCAGCAGCGGAAACAGGGGCCTAACTGAAGCTTTCTTT

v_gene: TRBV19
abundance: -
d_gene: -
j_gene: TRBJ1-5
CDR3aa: CASSMPGGGQPQHF
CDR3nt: TGTGCCAGTAGTATGCCGGGGGGCGGTCAGCCCCAGCATTTT

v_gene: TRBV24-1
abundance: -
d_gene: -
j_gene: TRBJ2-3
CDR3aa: CATSASLGSTDTQYF
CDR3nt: TGTGCCACCAGTGCCAGCCTCGGGAGCACAGATACGCAGTATTTT

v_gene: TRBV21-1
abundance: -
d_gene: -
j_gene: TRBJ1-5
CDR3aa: CASSSNRAGKGQPQHF
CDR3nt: TGTGCCAGCAGCAGCAACCGGGCAGGGAAGGGTCAGCCCCAGCATTTT

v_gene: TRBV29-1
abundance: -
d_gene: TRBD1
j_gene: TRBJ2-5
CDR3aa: CSVGTGGRETQYF
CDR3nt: TGCAGCGTCGGGACAGGGGGAAGGGAGACCCAGTACTTC

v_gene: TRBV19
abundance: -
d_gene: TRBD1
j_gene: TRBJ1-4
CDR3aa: CASSTQGQGGEKLFF
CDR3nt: TGTGCCAGTAGTACCCAGGGACAGGGAGGCGAAAAACTGTTTTTT

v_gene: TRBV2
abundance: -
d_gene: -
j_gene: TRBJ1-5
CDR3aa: CASSDWGGRYNQPQHF
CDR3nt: TGTGCCAGCAGTGATTGGGGGGGCAGATACAATCAGCCCCAGCATTTT

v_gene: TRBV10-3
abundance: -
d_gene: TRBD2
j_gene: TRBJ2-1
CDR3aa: CAITGTSGSSSYNEQFF
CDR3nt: TGTGCCATTACCGGGACTAGCGGCTCGAGCTCCTACAATGAGCAGTTCTTC

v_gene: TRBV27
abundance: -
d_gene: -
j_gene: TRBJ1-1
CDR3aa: CASSLLGSPTEAFF
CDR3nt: TGTGCCAGCAGTCTATTGGGCAGCCCCACTGAAGCTTTCTTT

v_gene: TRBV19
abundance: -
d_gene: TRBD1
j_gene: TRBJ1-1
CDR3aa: CASSTSGDRGSKTEAFF
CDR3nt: TGTGCCAGTAGTACCTCGGGGGACAGGGGATCGAAGACTGAAGCTTTCTTT